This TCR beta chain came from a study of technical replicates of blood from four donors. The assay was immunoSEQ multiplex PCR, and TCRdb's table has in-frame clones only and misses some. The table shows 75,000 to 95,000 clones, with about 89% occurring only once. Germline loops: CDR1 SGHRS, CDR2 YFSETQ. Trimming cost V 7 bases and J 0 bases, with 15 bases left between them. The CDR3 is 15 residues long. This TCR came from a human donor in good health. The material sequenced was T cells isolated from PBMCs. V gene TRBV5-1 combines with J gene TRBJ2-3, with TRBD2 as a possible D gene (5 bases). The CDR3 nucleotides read TGCGCCAGCGGGCTTAGGGCTAGCAGCACAGATACGCAGTATTTT. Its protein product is CASGLRASSTDTQYF.